The entry that follows covers one T cell receptor (beta chain) sequence. This CDR3 is also generated by other DNA sequences in the sample. This record belongs to a study of shared clonotypes between healthy human individuals. Study in general: A couple of women and a few men aged 18 to 49 made up the donors.

The naive CD8 subset, CD45RO-negative cells positively selected for CCR7, excluded terminally differentiated effector memory CD45RA+ cells. The data were produced by immunoSEQ multiplex PCR, yet TCRdb's version contains in-frame clones alone and is incomplete. The sample lists some 2,100,000 clones, under 95% occurring once. The ends lost 0 bases at V and 2 bases at J; junction bases unmatched: 4. Germline loops: CDR1 SGDLS, CDR2 YYNGEE. The CDR3 has 15 amino acids. The specimen sequenced was naive CD8+ T cells from PBMCs. The source is a young man in good health. Some clones in this sample may be carry-over from other donors' samples. The V and J genes are TRBV9 and TRBJ1-2; 7 bases line up with TRBD1. CDR3 sequence (DNA): TGTGCCAGCAGCGTAGGAGGGGGCCAGAACTATGGCTACACCTTC. This gives the protein CASSVGGGQNYGYTF.